These 22 T cell receptor beta chains were all obtained from the same sample, sequenced in a study of T cells in Graves' hyperthyroidism and ophthalmopathy. From RNA transcripts, TCR beta CDR3 regions were amplified. Initially, a first-round RT-PCR of the TCR CDR3 employed the HTBI primer set. TCRdb independently ran MiXCR on the multiplex PCR reads; one entry per CDR3 protein. The sample contains 94,000 or so distinct CDR3 sequences, around 50% of which appear only once. Sample: blood. These receptors all come from a woman between 35 and 50 years old with Graves' hyperthyroidism.

The chain couples TRBV20-1 to TRBJ2-5, with TRBD2 matching 13 bases. Germline assignment: CDR1 DFQATT and CDR2 SNEGSKA (reference sequence). V was pared by 0 bases and J by 4 bases, with 5 bases of the junction left unmatched. The CDR3 has 16 residues. CDR3 region: CSARDHTSGRGETQYF. The CDR3 nucleotides read TGCAGTGCTAGAGACCATACTAGCGGGAGGGGAGAGACCCAGTACTTC.

About this clonotype: This may come from a read error, since a much larger clone is one base off. The V and J genes are TRBV29-1 and TRBJ2-1; a possible D gene is TRBD2 (6 bases). This CDR3 comprises 16 residues. Germline V gene lookup returns CDR1 SQVTM and CDR2 ANQGSEA. The DNA for the CDR3 is TGCAGCGTTGATAGGAGTGGAGCGGGTAAAAACAATGAGCAGTCCTTC. Its translation: CSVDRSGAGKNNEQSF.

The rearrangement links TRBV2 to TRBJ1-4; TRBD1 matches 9 bases. Germline V gene lookup returns CDR1 SNHLY and CDR2 FYNNEI. J lost 8 bases, V lost 7 bases, and 14 bases had no gene match. This CDR3 region has 16 residues. In DNA, the CDR3 is TGTGCCAGCACCCTCGACAGGGGGGTTCCAGGCGAAAAACTGTTTTTT. Its translation: CASTLDRGVPGEKLFF.

The chain joins TRBV20-1 to TRBJ1-4, with D possibly being TRBD1 (6 bases). V shed 0 bases and J shed 5 bases, with 13 bases lying between them. Germline V CDR1 and CDR2: DFQATT, SNEGSKA (reference sequence). The CDR3 contains 15 residues. CDR3 nucleotide sequence: TGCAGTGCTAGAGATCCGGGGGGCGCAAATGAAAAACTGTTTTTT. Protein: CSARDPGGANEKLFF.

To note about this clonotype: Just one base apart from a much larger clone, this may be a read error. The chain joins TRBV19 to TRBJ1-4; no firm D call. Trimming left V 4 bases short and J 6 bases short, with 15 bases between. CDR1 is LNHDA and CDR2 is SQIVND in the germline V gene (reference sequence). This CDR3 has 15 residues. The CDR3 DNA is TGTGCCAGTAGTAGTTACGCCGGCGGAGATGAAAAACTGTTTTTT. Amino acids: CASSSYAGGDEKLFF.

This clonotype was recorded at least ten times. The V and J genes are TRBV7-2 and TRBJ2-2, with TRBD1 matching over 7 bases. The CDR3 totals 16 residues. Germline-derived CDR1 and CDR2 are SGHTA and FQGNSA. With V trimmed by 5 bases and J by 0 bases, 6 bases remained unmatched. As DNA, the CDR3 is TGTGCCAGCAGCATAGGGACAGCAACGAACACCGGGGAGCTGTTTTTT. Translated: CASSIGTATNTGELFF.

This clonotype was seen ten or more times. For the CDR3, the DNA is TGTGCCAGCAAAGACACCGAGGGATCTGGCTACACCTTC. It encodes CASKDTEGSGYTF. The chain couples TRBV25-1 to TRBJ1-2; no clear D. Germline V gene lookup returns CDR1 MGHDK and CDR2 SYGVNS. This CDR3 contains 13 residues. Deletions cut 7 bases from V and 7 bases from J, with 16 bases between.

This clonotype was picked up many times. The chain couples TRBV20-1 to TRBJ1-2; a weak D match, TRBD1 (6 bases). The CDR3 length is 10 residues. Trimming cost V 5 bases and J 8 bases, with 9 bases left between them. The germline V gene encodes CDR1 DFQATT and CDR2 SNEGSKA (reference sequence). The CDR3 region has the DNA TGCAGTGCTCTAGGGGGGGGCTACACCTTC. Its protein product is CSALGGGYTF.

At least ten counts were recorded for this clonotype. The CDR3 DNA reads as TGTGCCAGCTCCCGGACAGGTCAAATCGACGAGCAGTACTTC. Translation: CASSRTGQIDEQYF. The chain combines TRBV7-8 with TRBJ2-7, with 7 bases identical to TRBD1. J was trimmed by 5 bases and V by 8 bases; bases with no gene match: 12. The V gene's germline CDR1 is SGHVS and CDR2 FQNEAQ. The CDR3 is 14 residues long.

This clonotype was observed many times. This chain connects TRBV2 to TRBJ2-3; 9 nucleotides align to TRBD2. The junction had 8 bases not matched to a gene; V was cut back by 8 bases and J by 2 bases. This CDR3 is built from 15 residues. Germline-derived CDR1 and CDR2 are SNHLY and FYNNEI. The CDR3 sequence: CASRKSGGPTDTQYF. DNA of the CDR3: TGTGCCAGCCGGAAGAGCGGGGGGCCCACAGATACGCAGTATTTT.

The genes are TRBV7-2 and TRBJ2-6; the D gene is possibly TRBD1 (6 bases). Germline CDR1 and CDR2: SGHTA and FQGNSA. Trimming shortened V by 5 bases and J by 0 bases, and 17 bases separated the two germline ends. There are 18 residues in the CDR3. CDR3 region: CASSQAVGASSGANVLTF. For the CDR3, the DNA is TGTGCCAGCAGCCAAGCGGTGGGGGCTAGCTCTGGGGCCAACGTCCTGACTTTC.

The chain uses TRBV7-8 and TRBJ1-5; 7 bases line up with TRBD1. This CDR3 region has 17 residues. Germline V lookup: CDR1 SGHVS, CDR2 FQNEAQ. The ends lost 1 base at V and 4 bases at J; junction bases unmatched: 10. The CDR3 coding sequence is TGTGCCAGCAGCTTAGACGGGAGAGGGGGCGAGAATCAGCCCCAGCATTTT. Translated, it gives CASSLDGRGGENQPQHF.

The table lists this clonotype with many counts. The gene calls are TRBV5-1 and TRBJ1-1; D remains unclear. This CDR3 comprises 13 residues. Trimming took off 4 bases at V and 1 base at J, with 8 bases between the two ends. Germline V gene data show CDR1 as SGHRS and CDR2 as YFSETQ. The CDR3 region is CASSPDGNTEAFF. The CDR3 nucleotides read TGCGCCAGCAGCCCCGACGGGAACACTGAAGCTTTCTTT.

The chain carries TRBV11-2 and TRBJ1-1; D remains ambiguous. V was cut by 2 bases and J by 0 bases, with 7 bases left in between. Germline CDR1 is SGHAT and CDR2 is FQNNGV. The CDR3 extends over 14 amino acids. CDR3 loop: CASSLRGVNTEAFF. The CDR3 DNA reads TGTGCCAGCAGCTTACGAGGTGTGAACACTGAAGCTTTCTTT.

This chain links TRBV29-1 with TRBJ2-7; the D is unclear. This CDR3 has 13 amino acids. Germline CDR1 is SQVTM and CDR2 is ANQGSEA. The V and J ends lost 2 bases and 7 bases respectively, with 15 bases between them. CDR3 bases: TGCAGCGTTGAACCTGTAAGGGCCGGGGAGCAGTACTTC. This sequence encodes CSVEPVRAGEQYF.

This clonotype was seen repeatedly, ten times or more. The chain uses TRBV5-8 and TRBJ2-2, with TRBD1 matching over 8 bases. CDR1 SGHTS and CDR2 YDEGEE come from the germline V gene. The V gene end was trimmed by 4 bases and the J gene end by 4 bases; junction bases not matched to a gene: 6. The CDR3 consists of 15 residues. CDR3 loop: CASSPSGQGTGELFF. The CDR3 nucleotides read TGTGCCAGCAGCCCATCCGGACAGGGCACCGGGGAGCTGTTTTTT.

This clonotype was recorded many times. V is TRBV7-2 and J is TRBJ2-7, with 7 bases fitting TRBD2. CDR3 length: 13 amino acids. Germline V gene lookup returns CDR1 SGHTA and CDR2 FQGNSA. Trimming took 2 bases from V and 4 from J; bases not matched to a gene: 2. DNA for the CDR3: TGTGCCAGCAGCTTACTTAGCGGGTACGAGCAGTACTTC. This gives the protein CASSLLSGYEQYF.

This sequence joins TRBV20-1 and TRBJ1-2, with D maybe TRBD1 (5 bases). Trimming stripped 0 bases from V and 8 bases from J, with 19 bases between. The germline V gene encodes CDR1 DFQATT and CDR2 SNEGSKA (reference sequence). This CDR3 contains 15 residues. This CDR3 reads CSARERAWGEVGYTF. The DNA of the CDR3 is TGCAGTGCTAGAGAAAGGGCTTGGGGGGAGGTGGGCTACACCTTC.

This clonotype was picked up many times. The rearrangement uses TRBV7-9 and TRBJ1-2; D is ambiguous. The V end lost 5 bases, the J end lost 8 bases, and 12 bases lay between the germline ends. Germline loops: CDR1 SEHNR, CDR2 FQNEAQ (reference sequence). This CDR3 comprises 12 residues. The CDR3 region is CASSLGTLGYTF. The CDR3 DNA reads as TGTGCCAGCAGCCTCGGAACGTTGGGCTACACCTTC.

This clonotype was recorded at least ten times. The chain recombines TRBV19 with TRBJ2-2, with a tentative D call TRBD1 (6 bases). The V gene lost 3 bases and the J gene lost 2 bases, with 10 bases spanning the gap. The germline V gene encodes CDR1 LNHDA and CDR2 SQIVND (reference sequence). This CDR3 region has 15 residues. As DNA, the CDR3 is TGTGCCAGTAGTATGGGACACCTAAACACCGGGGAGCTGTTTTTT. It specifies CASSMGHLNTGELFF.

V gene TRBV7-2 combines with J gene TRBJ2-7, with 11 nucleotides matching TRBD1. The CDR3 length is 17 residues. Germline loops: CDR1 SGHTA, CDR2 FQGNSA. With V trimmed by 3 bases and J by 4 bases, 11 bases remained unmatched. In DNA, the CDR3 is TGTGCCAGCAGCTTTACGAACACCGGGGACAGGGGGTACGAGCAGTACTTC. Its translation is CASSFTNTGDRGYEQYF.

Remarks on this clonotype: Because the CDR3's place on the DNA is in doubt, the DNA is left out and the CDR3 is given as listed by TCRdb. The J gene is TRBJ2-2, the V gene TRBV29-1; TRBD1, the table's D call, was not compared with the DNA. The CDR3 length equals 14 residues, ends included. CDR1 and CDR2 (germline): SQVTM, ANQGSEA. CDR3 residues: CSVGTGFGAGELFF.